This paragraph covers one T cell receptor (beta chain) sequence. The sample originates from a study of OX40 agonist ivuxolimab in advanced cancers. Sequencing used immunoSEQ multiplex PCR; TCRdb keeps in-frame clones, though not all of them. This sample has 60,000 or so clones, with 86% found just once. Germline V gene data show CDR1 as SGHRS and CDR2 as YFSETQ. Trimming stripped 3 bases from V and 4 bases from J, with 31 bases between. The CDR3 sequence is 20 residues long. The gene calls are TRBV5-1 and TRBJ1-1; D might be TRBD1 (6 bases). The sequence was obtained from an adult with an advanced solid tumor such as melanoma, head and neck, liver or kidney cancer. The starting material was CD4+ or CD8+ T cells sorted from blood, obtained in a trial of the OX40 agonist ivuxolimab. The DNA for the CDR3 is TGCGCCAGCAGCTCCAAAAGGGGGTTTGGGAATGTAGGGGTCGGCACTGAAGCTTTCTTT. Translating it yields CASSSKRGFGNVGVGTEAFF.